The clone carrying this T cell receptor beta chain has at least ten counts. Its specificity is not known. A patient was excluded if there was uncontrolled infection, other autoimmune disease, pregnancy or lactation. The investigators amplified TCR beta CDR3 regions from RNA transcripts. The study used the HTBI primer set for a first-round RT-PCR of the TCR CDR3. TCRdb itself ran the multiplex PCR reads through MiXCR, one entry per CDR3 protein. Of nearly 600,000 distinct CDR3 sequences in the sample, 14% were seen once. This record belongs to a study of T cells in Graves' hyperthyroidism and ophthalmopathy. Whole-study results and caveats: Separating ophthalmopathy from stable hyperthyroidism was achieved by a 13 V-J model.

V gave up 5 bases and J gave up 3 bases; unmatched junction bases: 18. This CDR3 is built from 18 residues. Per germline, CDR1 MNHNS and CDR2 SASEGT. The chain links TRBV6-1 to TRBJ1-1, with TRBD1 identical over 7 bases. This clonotype was obtained from a woman aged 18-29 years with Graves' ophthalmopathy. Specimen: blood. The chain's CDR3 is CASSFPPGTGDFYTEAFF. CDR3 DNA: TGTGCCAGCAGTTTCCCCCCAGGAACAGGGGATTTTTACACTGAAGCTTTCTTT.